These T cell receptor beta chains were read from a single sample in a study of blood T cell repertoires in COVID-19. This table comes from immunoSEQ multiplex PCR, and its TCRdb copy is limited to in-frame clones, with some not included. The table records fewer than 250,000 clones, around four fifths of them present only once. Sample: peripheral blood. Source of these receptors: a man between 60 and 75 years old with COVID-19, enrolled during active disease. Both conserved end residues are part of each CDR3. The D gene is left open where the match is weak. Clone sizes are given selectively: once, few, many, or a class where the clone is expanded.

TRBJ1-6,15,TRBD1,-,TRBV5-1,TGCGCCAGCAAACTTTGGACAGGGGATAATTCACCCCTCCACTTT,CASKLWTGDNSPLHF
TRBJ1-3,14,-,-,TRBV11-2,TGTGCCAGCAGCCCTCCTTACTCTGGAAACACCATATATTTT,CASSPPYSGNTIYF
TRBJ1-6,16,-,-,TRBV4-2,TGTGCCAGCAGCCCCGGGGGGTCTAGGGAGGATTCACCCCTCCACTTT,CASSPGGSREDSPLHF
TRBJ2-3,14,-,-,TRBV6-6,TGTGCCACCGCCCCCAGCGGACCTACAGATACGCAGTATTTT,CATAPSGPTDTQYF
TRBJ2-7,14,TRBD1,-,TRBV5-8,TGTGCCAGCAGCTTACCGGGACAGGGCTCCGAGCAGTACTTC,CASSLPGQGSEQYF
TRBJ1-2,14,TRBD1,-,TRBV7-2,TGTGCCAGCAGCCCAATTACAGGGGATGGAGGCTACACCTTC,CASSPITGDGGYTF
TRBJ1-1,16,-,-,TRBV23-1,TGCGCCAGCAGTCAACCCCGACAGGACATGAACACTGAAGCTTTCTTT,CASSQPRQDMNTEAFF
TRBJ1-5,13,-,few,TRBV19,TGTGCCAGTAGAACCGGGGATGGTCAGCCCCAGCATTTT,CASRTGDGQPQHF
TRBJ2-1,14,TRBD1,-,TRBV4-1,TGCGCCAGCAGCCAAGATGCGACAGGGGGCGAGCAGTTCTTC,CASSQDATGGEQFF
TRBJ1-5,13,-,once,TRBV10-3,TGTGCCATCAGTGAACAGGGTAATCAGCCCCAGCATTTT,CAISEQGNQPQHF
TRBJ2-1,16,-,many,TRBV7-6,TGTGCCAGCAGCCTTGGCGGGACTTGGTCGGGCAATGAGCAGTTCTTC,CASSLGGTWSGNEQFF
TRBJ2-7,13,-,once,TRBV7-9,TGTGCCAGCAGCTCTACTAGCTCCTACGAGCAGTACTTC,CASSSTSSYEQYF
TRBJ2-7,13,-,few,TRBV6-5,TGTGCCAGCATCCTACTAGGGACCTACGAGCAGTACTTC,CASILLGTYEQYF
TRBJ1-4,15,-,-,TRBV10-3,TGTGCCATCAGTGGATCGACAGTTCCTAATGAAAAACTGTTTTTT,CAISGSTVPNEKLFF
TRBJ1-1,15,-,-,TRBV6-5,TGTGCCAGCAGGGGTCAGACAGGCATGAACACTGAAGCTTTCTTT,CASRGQTGMNTEAFF
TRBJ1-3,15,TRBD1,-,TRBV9,TGTGCCAGCAGCGCGACAGGGGCGGCTGGAAACACCATATATTTT,CASSATGAAGNTIYF
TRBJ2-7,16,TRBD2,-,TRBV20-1,TGCAGTGCTAGTCCTGTATTTCCGGGAGGGATTTACGAGCAGTACTTC,CSASPVFPGGIYEQYF
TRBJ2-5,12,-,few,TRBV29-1,TGCAGCATTGCCCTACAGGGTGAGACCCAGTACTTC,CSIALQGETQYF
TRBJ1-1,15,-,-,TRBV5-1,TGCGCCAGCAGCCACCCCCCCGGGCAGGGCACTGAAGCTTTCTTT,CASSHPPGQGTEAFF
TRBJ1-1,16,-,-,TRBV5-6,TGTGCCAGCAGCTTGGTCGGGATTTCCATGAACACTGAAGCTTTCTTT,CASSLVGISMNTEAFF
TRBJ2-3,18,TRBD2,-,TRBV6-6,TGTGCCAGCAGTCCGGGACTAGCGCACCAATCCGTCACAGATACGCAGTATTTT,CASSPGLAHQSVTDTQYF
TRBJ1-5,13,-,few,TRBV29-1,TGCAGCGTCCAAGAGAATAGCAATCAGCCCCAGCATTTT,CSVQENSNQPQHF
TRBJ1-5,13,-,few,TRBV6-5,TGTGCCAGCAGGCCAGGGGCTGGGCAGCCCCAGCATTTT,CASRPGAGQPQHF
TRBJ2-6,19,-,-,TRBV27,TGTGCCAGCAGTTTACCAAAGACAGCTTGGGGGGCTGGGGCCAACGTCCTGACTTTC,CASSLPKTAWGAGANVLTF
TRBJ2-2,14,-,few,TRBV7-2,TGTGCCAGCAGCCTCCAGGACTTTACCGGGGAGCTGTTTTTT,CASSLQDFTGELFF
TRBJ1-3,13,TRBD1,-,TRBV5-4,TGTGCCAGCAGCCGGACAGGGGGAAACACCATATATTTT,CASSRTGGNTIYF
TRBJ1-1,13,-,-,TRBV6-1,TGTGCCAGCAGTGAACAGGGCATAACTGAAGCTTTCTTT,CASSEQGITEAFF
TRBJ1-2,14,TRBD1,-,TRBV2,TGTGCCAGCATCGGACAGGGGGCGAGCTATGGCTACACCTTC,CASIGQGASYGYTF
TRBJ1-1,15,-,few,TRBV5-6,TGTGCCAGCAGCGCCGGGGGGCCCAGGAACACTGAAGCTTTCTTT,CASSAGGPRNTEAFF
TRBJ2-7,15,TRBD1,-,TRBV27,TGTGCCAGCAGTTCGCGACAGGGGGGTTCCTACGAGCAGTACTTC,CASSSRQGGSYEQYF
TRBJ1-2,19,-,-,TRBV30,TGTGCCTGGACCTTAAAACCCCGGGACATATCTCTTCCCCCCTATGGCTACACCTTC,CAWTLKPRDISLPPYGYTF
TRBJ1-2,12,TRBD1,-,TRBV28,TGTGCCAGCAGTTCCAGGGGGGATGGCTACACCTTC,CASSSRGDGYTF
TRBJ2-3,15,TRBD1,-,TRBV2,TGTGCCAGCGGCCCCGGGACAGGGGGCACAGATACGCAGTATTTT,CASGPGTGGTDTQYF
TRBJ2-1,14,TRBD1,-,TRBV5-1,TGCGCCAGCAGCTTGGGACAGGGATACAATGAGCAGTTCTTC,CASSLGQGYNEQFF
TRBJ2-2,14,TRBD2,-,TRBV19,TGTGCCAGTTCTAGCGGGAGGGAATCCGGGGAGCTGTTTTTT,CASSSGRESGELFF
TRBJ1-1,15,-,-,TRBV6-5,TGTGCCAGCAGTTACGATCGAGTGGGGGGCACTGAAGCTTTCTTT,CASSYDRVGGTEAFF
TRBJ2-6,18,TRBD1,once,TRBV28,TGTGCCAGCAGTGGGGTCGGTACAGGGGGTGTTGGGGCCAACGTCCTGACTTTC,CASSGVGTGGVGANVLTF
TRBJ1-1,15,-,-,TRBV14,TGTGCCAGCAGCCTTTATTTTGGACAGAGAACTGAAGCTTTCTTT,CASSLYFGQRTEAFF
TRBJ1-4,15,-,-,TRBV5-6,TGTGCCAGCAGTCCTACAGGGATAACTAATGAAAAACTGTTTTTT,CASSPTGITNEKLFF
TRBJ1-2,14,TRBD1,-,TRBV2,TGTGCCAGCAGGCCGGGACAGGGGTTTGATGGCTACACCTTC,CASRPGQGFDGYTF
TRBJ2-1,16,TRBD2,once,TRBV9,TGTGCCAGCAGCCCCCCGGGACTAGCAGAACTCAATGAGCAGTTCTTC,CASSPPGLAELNEQFF
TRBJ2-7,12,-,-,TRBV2,TGTGCCAGCAGGGGGCTAGTTTACGAGCAGTACTTC,CASRGLVYEQYF
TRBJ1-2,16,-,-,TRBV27,TGTGCCAGCAGTTCCAACCTCAGGGGTCTCGGCTATGGCTACACCTTC,CASSSNLRGLGYGYTF
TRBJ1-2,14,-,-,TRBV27,TGTGCCAGCAGTTTGGTGGCCGCTAACTATGGCTACACCTTC,CASSLVAANYGYTF
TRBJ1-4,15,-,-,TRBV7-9,TGTGCCAGCAGCTCGTACGGGATGGGAGTGGAAAAACTGTTTTTT,CASSSYGMGVEKLFF
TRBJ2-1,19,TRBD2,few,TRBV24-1,TGTGCCACCAGTGACCAAAGCGGGACTAGCGGGAGGGGGTACAATGAGCAGTTCTTC,CATSDQSGTSGRGYNEQFF
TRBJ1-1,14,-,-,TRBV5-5,TGTGCCAGCAGCTTGTCGGGATTTAACACTGAAGCTTTCTTT,CASSLSGFNTEAFF
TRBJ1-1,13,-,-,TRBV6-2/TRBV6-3,TGTGCCAGCAGTTACACGGGAAACACTGAAGCTTTCTTT,CASSYTGNTEAFF
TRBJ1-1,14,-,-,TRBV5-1,TGCGCCAGCAGCTTGAGCCTTCGGGTGACTGAAGCTTTCTTT,CASSLSLRVTEAFF
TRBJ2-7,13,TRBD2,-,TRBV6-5,TGTGCCAGCAGTCTAGCGGCCACTAGCGAGCAGTACTTC,CASSLAATSEQYF
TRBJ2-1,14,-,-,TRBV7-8,TGTGCCAGCAGCTTTAGAACAGCAAACAATGAGCAGTTCTTC,CASSFRTANNEQFF
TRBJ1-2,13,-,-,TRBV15,TGTGCCACCAGCAGAGGGACAGATTATGGCTACACCTTC,CATSRGTDYGYTF
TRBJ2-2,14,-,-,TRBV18,TGTGCCAGCTCACAGAGGGCAGACACCGGGGAGCTGTTTTTT,CASSQRADTGELFF
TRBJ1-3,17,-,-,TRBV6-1,TGTGCCAGCAGTGAAGCGCACGGGGGTAGCTCTGGAAACACCATATATTTT,CASSEAHGGSSGNTIYF
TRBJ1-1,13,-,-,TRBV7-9,TGTGCCAGCAGCTTAGAAGGGAGCACTGAAGCTTTCTTT,CASSLEGSTEAFF
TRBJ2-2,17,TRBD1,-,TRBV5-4,TGTGCCAGCAGCTGGGGACAGGGGCTCGGTCGCACCGGGGAGCTGTTTTTT,CASSWGQGLGRTGELFF
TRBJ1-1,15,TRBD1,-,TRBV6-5,TGTGCCAGCAGTTACTCGAGACAGGGAAACACTGAAGCTTTCTTT,CASSYSRQGNTEAFF